The entry below describes one T cell receptor (beta chain). Its matching antigen is unknown. The sample is drawn from a study of response to subunit inactivated influenza vaccine. In TCRdb, the RT-PCR reads were re-called with MiXCR into one record per CDR3 protein. The table includes 650,000 to 850,000 distinct CDR3 sequences, around 14% detected once. This CDR3 has 14 amino acids. In germline, CDR1 is DFQATT, CDR2 SNEGSKA (reference sequence). V was pared by 5 bases and J by 2 bases, with 16 bases between. Study-wide results and caveats: That few new T cells are recruited by each seasonal influenza vaccination was the authors' suggestion.

The rearrangement uses TRBV20-1 and TRBJ2-7; D is undetermined. The TCR comes from a man aged 45-65 years who received an inactivated influenza vaccine. This specimen consisted of PBMCs from blood, obtained approximately 15 days before vaccination. DNA for the CDR3: TGCAGTGCTTCCGGGCCCGGAAAAACCTACGAGCAGTACTTC. It codes for CSASGPGKTYEQYF.